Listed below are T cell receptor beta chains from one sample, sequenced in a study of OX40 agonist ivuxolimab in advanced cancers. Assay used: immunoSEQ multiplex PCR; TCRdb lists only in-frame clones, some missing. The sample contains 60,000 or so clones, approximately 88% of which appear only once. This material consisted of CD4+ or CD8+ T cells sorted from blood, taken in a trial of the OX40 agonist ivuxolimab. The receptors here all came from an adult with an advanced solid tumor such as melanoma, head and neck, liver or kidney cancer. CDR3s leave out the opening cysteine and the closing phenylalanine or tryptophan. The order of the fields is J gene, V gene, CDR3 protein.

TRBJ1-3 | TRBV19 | ASSIGRTTAGNTIY
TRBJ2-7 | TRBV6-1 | ASSTILDSYEQY
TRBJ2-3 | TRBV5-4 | ASSLGTGQTDTQY
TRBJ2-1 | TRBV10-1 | ASSEASGGADEQF
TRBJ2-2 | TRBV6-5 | ASGSTLNTGELF
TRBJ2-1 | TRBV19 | ASSIVGGRDNEQF
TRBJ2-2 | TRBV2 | ASSEYGANTGELF
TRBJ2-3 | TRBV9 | ASSGRLAGVTDTQY
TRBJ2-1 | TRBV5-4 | ASSSPLGTSINEQF
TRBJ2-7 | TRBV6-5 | ASTPGTAYEQY
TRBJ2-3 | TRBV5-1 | ASSSSGGSYTDTQY
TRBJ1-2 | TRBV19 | ASSPGRAGNYGYT
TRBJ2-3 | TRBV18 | ASSLNSGPDTQY
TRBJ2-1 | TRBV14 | ASSLPGRVHNEQF
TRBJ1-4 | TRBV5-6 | ASSSPDRSSNEKLF
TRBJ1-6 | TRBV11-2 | ASSLGGTSNSPLH
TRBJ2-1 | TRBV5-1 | ASSLAGTSGRPDTTYNEQF
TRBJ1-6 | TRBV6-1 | ASSPGRDNSPLH
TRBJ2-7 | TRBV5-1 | ASSEKNSYEQY
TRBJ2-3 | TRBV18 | ASSSSAHGGDTQY
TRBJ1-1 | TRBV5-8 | ASSHRTGVNTEAF
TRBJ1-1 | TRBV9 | ASSVGSGRDTEAF
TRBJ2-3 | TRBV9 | ASSVAGTITDTQY
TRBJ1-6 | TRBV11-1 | ASSAQGGNSPLH
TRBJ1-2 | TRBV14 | ASSQGTRVSDVYGYT
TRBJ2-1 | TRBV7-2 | ASSLTSGSLYEQF
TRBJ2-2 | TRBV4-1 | ASSQAVYSNTGELF
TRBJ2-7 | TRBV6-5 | ASSSTTYEQY
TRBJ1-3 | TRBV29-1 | SVRHLDSGNTIY
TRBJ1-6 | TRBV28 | ASSYGRGNSPLH
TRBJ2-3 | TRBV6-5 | ASISGARDTQY
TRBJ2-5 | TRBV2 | ASSETESAETQY
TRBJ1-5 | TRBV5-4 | ASSFGADSNQPQH
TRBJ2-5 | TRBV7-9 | ASSFDRGREAQY
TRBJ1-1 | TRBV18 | ASSRTEDMNTEAF
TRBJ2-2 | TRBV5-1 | ASSLAEGTGELF
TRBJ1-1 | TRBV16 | ASSQSRNTEAF
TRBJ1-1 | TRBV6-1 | ASSVTPNTEAF
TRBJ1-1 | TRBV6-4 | ASSDTNRGTEAF
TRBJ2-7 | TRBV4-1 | ASSQDKEEARSSYEQY
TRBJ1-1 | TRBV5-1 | ASSLYQGATEAF
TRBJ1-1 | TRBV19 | ASSTRVEAF
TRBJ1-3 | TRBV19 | ASHSPGQGTSNTIY
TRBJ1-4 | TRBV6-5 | ASSTPGDEKLF
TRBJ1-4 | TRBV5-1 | ASSPGSSEKLF
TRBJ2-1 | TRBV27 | ASSLSVGLPNEQF
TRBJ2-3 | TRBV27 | ASSPPVPGKDTQY
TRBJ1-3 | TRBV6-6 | ASSYVGVGNTIY
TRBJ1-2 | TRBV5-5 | ASSLGTAGEGYT
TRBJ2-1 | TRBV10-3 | AIRGDADNEQF
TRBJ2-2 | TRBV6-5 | ASSYSQGATGELF
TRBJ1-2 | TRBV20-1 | NGGIGYT
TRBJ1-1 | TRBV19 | ASRKYAEAF